This T cell receptor (beta chain) was captured in a study of CD8 T cells in ankylosing spondylitis. Study-wide results and limits: Ankylosing spondylitis blood appeared to carry a characteristic TCR beta motif of several highly homologous variants. Relatively rare in peripheral blood, disease-linked clones were also CD8+. Reports say disease-linked clones showed up significantly more in matched ankylosing spondylitis synovial fluid.

This clonotype showed up just a few times. Its cognate antigen is unknown. This CDR3 has 17 amino acids. Germline V gene sequence: CDR1 MNHNS, CDR2 SASEGT. The trim removed 0 bases at V and 6 bases at J, leaving 10 bases unmatched. The TCR beta libraries were generated through quantitative 5'-RACE incorporating molecular barcodes. Via MiXCR, TCRdb re-called the 5' RACE reads, giving one row per CDR3 protein. The data show tens of thousands of distinct CDR3 sequences, with around 30% seen just once and approximately 59% held by the top ten. The chain uses TRBV6-1 and TRBJ2-2; TRBD2 aligns across 7 bases. The receptor was isolated from a male donor with ankylosing spondylitis or in good health (not recorded which). The sequenced sample consisted of blood, either unsorted or a sorted T cell fraction (not recorded which). The CDR3, as DNA: TGTGCCAGCAGTGAAGCCGGGGGGAGGAGGAGTTCCGGGGAGCTGTTTTTT. Its protein product is CASSEAGGRRSSGELFF.